The 13 T cell receptor beta chains below all came from one sample that was sequenced in a study of T-cell reconstitution after alpha-beta-depleted transplantation in children. Unique molecular identifiers were incorporated into the prepared TCRbeta library. From the PCR reads, TCRdb called clonotypes with MiXCR, one entry per CDR3 protein. The repertoire holds some 460,000 distinct CDR3 sequences, with roughly 16% as singletons. The sequences come from PBMCs, mostly from graft donor cells, collected 360 days after TCRalphabeta/CD19-depleted stem cell transplant. The receptors here all came from a boy under three years old who had a stem cell transplant for Wiskott-Aldrich syndrome, so the T cells may come from the graft donor.

The gene calls are TRBV5-1 and TRBJ2-7; TRBD1 agrees at 9 bases. The germline V gene has CDR1 SGHRS and CDR2 YFSETQ. The CDR3 has 13 residues. V dropped 4 bases and J dropped 7; count of bases not matched to a gene: 6. The CDR3 reads CASSRGQGVEQYF. CDR3 bases: TGCGCCAGCAGCAGGGGACAGGGTGTTGAGCAGTACTTC.

This clonotype was recorded many times. The CDR3, as DNA: TGCAGTGCTGGAGGACAGTCATCCTACAATGAGCAGTTCTTC. This gives the protein CSAGGQSSYNEQFF. This chain uses TRBV20-1 with TRBJ2-1; maybe TRBD1 (6 bases). CDR1 and CDR2 from the germline V gene are DFQATT and SNEGSKA (reference sequence). V was shortened by 5 bases and J by 1 base, with 12 bases between the two germline ends. CDR3 length: 14 residues.

The chain has TRBV7-9 and TRBJ2-2; tentatively, D is TRBD1 (6 bases). Trimming shortened V by 5 bases and J by 8 bases, and 15 bases separated the two germline ends. The CDR3 has 14 residues. Germline-derived CDR1 and CDR2 are SEHNR and FQNEAQ (reference sequence). The CDR3 loop is CASSPRRGSGELFF. CDR3 DNA: TGTGCCAGCAGCCCCCGCAGGGGTAGTGGGGAGCTGTTTTTT.

Only a few counts were recorded for this clonotype. V usage is TRBV10-2 and J usage is TRBJ2-2; a weak D match, TRBD2 (5 bases). Germline-derived CDR1 and CDR2 are WSHSY and SAAADI. The V gene lost 6 bases and the J gene lost 1 base, with 9 bases spanning the gap. The CDR3 is 14 amino acids. As DNA, the CDR3 is TGCGCCAGCAGGGTCGGGGTGAACACCGGGGAGCTGTTTTTT. Protein: CASRVGVNTGELFF.

The rearrangement joins TRBV6-1 to TRBJ1-1, with TRBD1 identical over 9 bases. The length of the CDR3 is 16 residues. Trimming removed 6 bases from V and 0 bases from J; junction bases left unmatched: 8. Germline CDR1 MNHNS, CDR2 SASEGT. The CDR3 coding sequence is TGTGCCAGCAGAGAACAGGGGGCGGGAATGAACACTGAAGCTTTCTTT. As protein: CASREQGAGMNTEAFF.

This chain joins TRBV6-1 and TRBJ2-2; no clear D. The germline gives CDR1 MNHNS, CDR2 SASEGT. The CDR3 consists of 19 residues. V shed 8 bases and J shed 0 bases, with 25 bases lying between them. The CDR3 DNA reads TGTGCCAGCTACGGATACCGAGGCTCTAAACAAGCGAACACCGGGGAGCTGTTTTTT. Its translation: CASYGYRGSKQANTGELFF.

The chain links TRBV25-1 to TRBJ2-1; D gene uncertain. Germline CDR1 is MGHDK and CDR2 is SYGVNS. V was trimmed by 4 bases and J by 4 bases, leaving 14 bases between them. The CDR3 contains 15 residues. The chain's CDR3 is CASSVLPGKYNEQFF. CDR3 DNA sequence: TGTGCCAGCAGTGTACTCCCTGGAAAGTACAATGAGCAGTTCTTC.

This clonotype was seen only a few times. The chain carries TRBV6-2 or TRBV6-3 and TRBJ2-1; D uncertain. The CDR3 contains 16 residues. Germline CDR1 is MNHEY and CDR2 is SVGEGT. V was trimmed by 5 bases and J by 3 bases, leaving 17 bases between them. The CDR3 protein is CASSRTAESFYNEQFF. In nucleotides, the CDR3 is TGTGCCAGCAGTAGAACCGCGGAAAGTTTCTACAATGAGCAGTTCTTC.

The chain is built from TRBV3-1 and TRBJ2-2; 10 nucleotides align to TRBD1. V was pared by 0 bases and J by 4 bases, with 5 bases of the junction left unmatched. Germline CDR1 LGHDT, CDR2 YNNKEL (reference sequence). This CDR3 spans 17 amino acids. The CDR3 DNA reads TGTGCCAGCAGCCAAGACCCCTGGACAGGGGGCACCGGGGAGCTGTTTTTT. Residues: CASSQDPWTGGTGELFF.

The V call is TRBV12-3 or TRBV12-4, the J call TRBJ2-1, with TRBD1 identical over 10 bases. There are 16 residues in the CDR3. J gave up 6 bases and V 5 bases, and 10 bases lay outside the gene matches. This CDR3 is CASSPRRGQGVNEQFF. The CDR3 DNA follows: TGTGCCAGCAGTCCACGGCGCGGACAGGGGGTCAATGAGCAGTTCTTC.

The J gene is TRBJ2-2, the V gene TRBV6-5; the D gene is possibly TRBD2 (6 bases). The CDR3 is 15 residues long. The V end was cut by 6 bases, the J end by 5 bases, with 16 bases between. Per germline, CDR1 MNHEY and CDR2 SVGAGI. The CDR3 DNA follows: TGTGCCAGCAGCTTAGCTCTACTAGCTACCGGGGAGCTGTTTTTT. Protein product: CASSLALLATGELFF.

J is TRBJ2-7 and V is TRBV7-2; D may be TRBD1 or TRBD2 (5 bases each). V was shortened by 1 base and J by 6 bases, with 13 bases between the two germline ends. Germline lookup yields CDR1 SGHTA and CDR2 FQGNSA. The CDR3 runs 14 residues. The CDR3 sequence: CASSLVGPFSEQYF. The CDR3 DNA follows: TGTGCCAGCAGCTTAGTGGGACCTTTCAGCGAGCAGTACTTC.

The chain uses TRBV5-1 and TRBJ2-2, with D perhaps TRBD1 (5 bases). Trimming cost V 0 bases and J 3 bases, with 18 bases left between them. The germline V gene has CDR1 SGHRS and CDR2 YFSETQ. CDR3 length: 18 residues. The CDR3 DNA is TGCGCCAGCAGCTTGGCCGTTTTTGCAGGGCGGTACACCGGGGAGCTGTTTTTT. Amino acids: CASSLAVFAGRYTGELFF.